This TCR beta chain was captured by sequencing in a study of cytomegalovirus exposure and HLA in healthy donors. On this clone: No antigen is known for it.

Trimming at V came to 4 bases and at J to 5 bases, leaving 9 bases not matched to a gene. This CDR3 contains 15 residues. Germline CDR1 reads SGHRS; CDR2 reads YFSETQ. Nominally healthy donors were sampled, though unrecorded immune exposures were likely. The PCR used 60 Vbeta and 13 Jbeta primers. Repertoires were generated with immunoSEQ multiplex PCR, while TCRdb's copy carries only in-frame clones and drops some. Here the sample spans some 91,000 clones, approximately 76% being singletons. The study's findings and limits: Accurate HLA-A and HLA-B prediction from TCR beta sequences was reported for most subjects. Most TCR sequences proved rare, with some public TCRs found in many donors. Later analysis showed most CMV-associated TCR beta chains appearing HLA-restricted.

This receptor was taken from a man aged 35-49 years in good health and CMV-seropositive. V gene TRBV5-1 combines with J gene TRBJ2-7; 10 bases are shared with TRBD1. Sequences were obtained from PBMCs. CDR3 in DNA: TGCGCCAGCAGCCCGCTCGACAGGGGGCAAAACGAGCAGTACTTC. Its protein is CASSPLDRGQNEQYF.